This T cell receptor beta chain is drawn from a study of T cell changes during pregnancy in multiple sclerosis. Germline CDR1 and CDR2: SGHDT and YYEEEE. V dropped 3 bases and J dropped 4; count of bases not matched to a gene: 8. The CDR3 has 16 amino acids. Some clones are missing from TCRdb's copy, which holds only in-frame ones; the method was immunoSEQ multiplex PCR. The repertoire consists of around 30,000 clones, with roughly 89% occurring once and the leading ten covering approximately 10%. This TCR derives from a female donor with multiple sclerosis, enrolled in a pregnancy study. V gene TRBV5-6 combines with J gene TRBJ2-7; 12 bases agree with TRBD2. Material: CD8+ T cells from peripheral blood mononuclear cells, obtained in the second trimester of pregnancy. The CDR3 DNA reads TGTGCCAGCAGCTACCTCCCCGGACTAGCGGGATACGAGCAGTACTTC. It codes for CASSYLPGLAGYEQYF.